The sequence of this T cell receptor beta chain was determined in a study of blood T cell repertoires in COVID-19. Study-level background: COVID-19 samples, acute and convalescent, were from the United States, Italy and Spain.

This CDR3 has 15 amino acids. Trimming took 7 bases from V and 1 from J, leaving 14 bases between them. CDR1 and CDR2 (germline): LNHDA, SQIVND (reference sequence). Per the original methods: Amplification with reference gene primers provided the estimates of nucleated cell counts. The method was immunoSEQ multiplex PCR; TCRdb's version includes in-frame clones alone and lacks a portion of them. V, J and clone size are those of that table, while D and trimming were read from the DNA. This table holds fewer than 300,000 clones, 70% to 90% found once. Those who participated ranged in age from roughly 18 to 100 years and resided in 20 to 30 US areas. The study assigned cohorts using participant-reported clinical history.

The chain uses TRBV19 and TRBJ1-5, with D tentatively TRBD1 (6 bases). This clonotype was obtained from a woman under 40 who had recovered from COVID-19. Material: PBMCs or T cells enriched from blood (not recorded which). In DNA form, the CDR3 reads TGTGCCAGTACCGGTTTGGGGGCAAGCAATCAGCCCCAGCATTTT. This gives the protein CASTGLGASNQPQHF.